This T cell receptor beta chain was retrieved from a study of cytomegalovirus exposure and HLA in healthy donors. Study-level findings and limits: The study labeled fewer than 200 TCR beta chains cytomegalovirus-associated. Excluded were some V segments that proved indistinguishable, including TRBV6-2 and TRBV6-3. In a later analysis, at a false discovery rate of 0.05, roughly 17,000 TCR beta sequences matched HLA alleles.

Turning to this clone: Its antigen is still unknown.

Germline V gene data show CDR1 as SNHLY and CDR2 as FYNNEI. CDR3 length equals 12 residues. V was cut by 3 bases and J by 4 bases, with 4 bases left in between. PCR amplification relied on 60 Vbeta primers (plus 13 Jbeta primers). Generated by immunoSEQ multiplex PCR, the TCRdb table keeps only in-frame clones and is missing some. The table lists about 140,000 clones. The rearrangement joins TRBV2 to TRBJ1-3; D remains ambiguous. The sequenced sample was PBMCs. This sequence originates from a woman under 30 in good health and CMV-seronegative. CDR3: CASSEGGNTIYF. The CDR3, as DNA: TGTGCCAGCAGTGAGGGCGGAAACACCATATATTTT.